The rows below give T cell receptor beta chains drawn from one sample of a study of lymphopenia after photon versus proton radiotherapy. Clones were sequenced by immunoSEQ multiplex PCR, and TCRdb holds only the in-frame ones, with some missing. The table shows tens of thousands of clones, with approximately 83% occurring only once. This material consisted of peripheral blood, taken from a patient treated with photon-based radiotherapy. Receptors were obtained from a man aged 40-49 years with gastric cancer. CDR3s include the opening cysteine and the closing phenylalanine or tryptophan. The D gene is left open where the match is weak. Clone size is stated in some rows and not others, as once, few, many or a class when expanded.

v_call	d_call	clone_size	j_call	cdr3_aa	cdr3_nt
TRBV13	.	.	TRBJ2-5	CASSFGRRETQYF	TGTGCCAGCAGCTTCGGCAGGAGGGAGACCCAGTACTTC
TRBV19	.	few	TRBJ1-4	CASSTGGGPTNEKLFF	TGTGCCAGTAGTACGGGGGGCGGACCAACTAATGAAAAACTGTTTTTT
TRBV19	.	.	TRBJ2-3	CASSNLQGWTDTQYF	TGTGCCAGTAGTAACCTACAGGGTTGGACAGATACGCAGTATTTT
TRBV9	TRBD1	.	TRBJ1-2	CASSARTGGLSKGYTF	TGTGCCAGCAGCGCCCGGACAGGGGGCTTATCGAAAGGCTACACCTTC
TRBV18	.	.	TRBJ1-3	CASSPPGSIPGNTIYF	TGTGCCAGCTCACCACCGGGAAGCATCCCTGGAAACACCATATATTTT
TRBV2	.	.	TRBJ2-5	CASTMTTLPEETQYF	TGTGCCAGCACAATGACTACTCTACCGGAAGAGACCCAGTACTTC
TRBV5-5	TRBD1	.	TRBJ1-4	CASSSTGARVEKLFF	TGTGCCAGCAGCTCAACAGGGGCAAGGGTTGAAAAACTGTTTTTT
TRBV6-6	.	.	TRBJ2-5	CASTGPQETQYF	TGTGCCAGCACAGGACCACAAGAGACCCAGTACTTC
TRBV7-2	.	.	TRBJ1-2	CASSPYLSTGGSTDGYTF	TGTGCCAGCAGCCCTTACCTTAGCACCGGGGGGTCGACGGATGGCTACACCTTC
TRBV5-4	.	.	TRBJ2-5	CASSLISETQYF	TGTGCCAGCAGCCTGATTTCCGAGACCCAGTACTTC
TRBV7-9	.	.	TRBJ1-1	CASSLGGEAFF	TGTGCCAGCAGTCTCGGGGGTGAAGCTTTCTTT
TRBV4-1	TRBD1	.	TRBJ1-1	CASSRRDRDSMNTEAFF	TGCGCCAGCAGCCGCCGGGACAGGGACTCGATGAACACTGAAGCTTTCTTT
TRBV18	TRBD1	.	TRBJ1-1	CASSPPGRGRGLNTEAFF	TGTGCCAGCTCACCACCGGGCAGGGGAAGGGGGCTGAACACTGAAGCTTTCTTT
TRBV19	.	few	TRBJ1-1	CASSPEAVNTEAFF	TGTGCCAGTAGCCCGGAGGCAGTGAACACTGAAGCTTTCTTT
TRBV11-2	.	.	TRBJ1-2	CASSTTGRHGYTF	TGTGCCAGCAGCACCACAGGGAGGCATGGCTACACCTTC
TRBV7-9	.	.	TRBJ2-7	CASSYRWGRKDEQYF	TGTGCCAGCAGCTACCGGTGGGGTCGGAAGGACGAGCAGTACTTC
TRBV4-1	TRBD1	once	TRBJ1-3	CASSSSGTGGNTIYF	TGCGCCAGCAGCTCATCCGGGACAGGGGGAAACACCATATATTTT
TRBV11-3	.	.	TRBJ2-2	CASSFEGSGELFF	TGTGCCAGCAGCTTTGAGGGGTCCGGGGAGCTGTTTTTT
TRBV7-2	.	.	TRBJ2-4	CASSLALKNIQYF	TGTGCCAGCAGCTTAGCGCTTAAAAACATTCAGTACTTC
TRBV4-1	.	.	TRBJ2-7	CASSQPGHSYEQYF	TGCGCCAGCAGCCAACCGGGACACTCCTACGAGCAGTACTTC
TRBV29-1	.	.	TRBJ1-2	CSVERGGPGGYTF	TGCAGCGTTGAAAGGGGCGGGCCGGGAGGCTACACCTTC